The following is a T cell receptor (beta chain) sequence with its context. This specimen belongs to a study of blood T cell dynamics during melanoma immunotherapy. Study details: Standard first-line treatment here was pembrolizumab or nivolumab plus ipilimumab in metastatic melanoma.

Time point of the sample: pre-treatment baseline. Patients with prior systemic cancer treatment, concomitant immunosuppressants, or other active malignancies were excluded. Generated by immunoSEQ multiplex PCR, the TCRdb table keeps only in-frame clones and is missing some. The repertoire includes a few thousand clones, more than 95% of them detected once, and 1.5% to 2% sits in the top ten. CDR3 size: 15 residues. Germline lookup yields CDR1 LGHNA and CDR2 YSLEER. V gave up 3 bases and J gave up 5 bases; unmatched junction bases: 7. Sequences were derived from effector memory CD8+ T cells from blood, sampled from a patient treated with checkpoint blockade. The TCR originated in a human donor with melanoma. This chain connects TRBV4-3 to TRBJ2-5; 9 nucleotides align to TRBD1. The CDR3 bases are TGCGCCAGCAGCCAGGACGGGACAGGGCTGGAGACCCAGTACTTC. The encoded protein is CASSQDGTGLETQYF.